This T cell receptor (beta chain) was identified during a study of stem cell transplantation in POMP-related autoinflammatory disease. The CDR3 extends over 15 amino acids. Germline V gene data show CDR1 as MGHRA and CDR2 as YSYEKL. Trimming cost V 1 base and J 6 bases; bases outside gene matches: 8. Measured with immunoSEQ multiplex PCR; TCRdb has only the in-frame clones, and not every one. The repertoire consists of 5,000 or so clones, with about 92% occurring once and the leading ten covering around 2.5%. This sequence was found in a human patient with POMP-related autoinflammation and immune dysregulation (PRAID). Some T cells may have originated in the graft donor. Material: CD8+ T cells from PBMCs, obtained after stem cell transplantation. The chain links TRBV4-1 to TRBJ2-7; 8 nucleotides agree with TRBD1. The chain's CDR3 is CASSQGTGGSSEQYF. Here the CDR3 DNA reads TGCGCCAGCAGCCAAGGCACAGGGGGATCTTCCGAGCAGTACTTC.